This is a list of T cell receptor beta chains from one sample in a study of beta chain features in type 1 diabetes. The protocol was immunoSEQ multiplex PCR, while the TCRdb copy is restricted to in-frame clones and leaves out a portion. This table has around 99,000 clones, approximately 39% appearing once. Sample: stem cell memory CD4+ T cells from blood. These receptors were taken from a woman under 30 in good health. Both conserved end residues are part of each CDR3. Fields, in order: clone size, J gene, V gene, D gene, CDR3 protein, CDR3 DNA. A D gene is named only where the DNA matches it firmly. The size of a clone is reported for some rows only, either as once, few or many, or as a class for expanded clones.

size: few; J: TRBJ2-1; V: TRBV5-1; D: NA; CDR3: CASSSATGVGEQFF; DNA: TGCGCCAGCAGCTCTGCAACGGGGGTTGGTGAGCAGTTCTTC
size: few; J: TRBJ1-1; V: TRBV18; D: NA; CDR3: CASSPDNTRSTEAFF; DNA: TGTGCCAGCTCACCGGACAACACCCGGAGCACTGAAGCTTTCTTT
size: NA; J: TRBJ1-5; V: TRBV6-1; D: NA; CDR3: CASRGGAGQPQHF; DNA: TGTGCCAGCAGGGGGGGGGCTGGTCAGCCCCAGCATTTT
size: NA; J: TRBJ2-6; V: TRBV4-2; D: NA; CDR3: CASSQRNSGANVLTF; DNA: TGTGCCAGCAGCCAAAGAAACTCCGGGGCCAACGTCCTGACTTTC
size: few; J: TRBJ1-2; V: TRBV14; D: NA; CDR3: CASSLQGQGYTF; DNA: TGTGCCAGCAGCCTGCAGGGGCAAGGCTACACCTTC
size: NA; J: TRBJ2-5; V: TRBV7-2; D: TRBD2; CDR3: CASSLAGRAETQYF; DNA: TGTGCCAGCAGCTTAGCAGGGAGGGCAGAGACCCAGTACTTC
size: NA; J: TRBJ2-7; V: TRBV11-2; D: NA; CDR3: CASSRDRTGFYEQYF; DNA: TGTGCCAGCAGCCGAGATCGAACAGGGTTTTACGAGCAGTACTTC
size: NA; J: TRBJ2-4; V: TRBV4-1; D: TRBD2; CDR3: CASSQDYARGGAIKNIQYF; DNA: TGCGCCAGCAGCCAAGATTACGCTCGCGGGGGAGCCATAAAAAACATTCAGTACTTC
size: few; J: TRBJ1-1; V: TRBV30; D: NA; CDR3: CAWSVHSLNTEAFF; DNA: TGTGCCTGGAGTGTCCACAGTTTGAACACTGAAGCTTTCTTT
size: NA; J: TRBJ2-1; V: TRBV7-9; D: TRBD2; CDR3: CASTSLAGGYNEQFF; DNA: TGTGCCAGCACCTCACTAGCGGGGGGGTACAATGAGCAGTTCTTC
size: few; J: TRBJ2-7; V: TRBV7-2; D: TRBD2; CDR3: CASSLVAGDSYEQYF; DNA: TGTGCCAGCAGCTTAGTAGCGGGAGATTCCTACGAGCAGTACTTC
size: NA; J: TRBJ2-1; V: TRBV27; D: NA; CDR3: CASSWFPIQGISSYNEQFF; DNA: TGTGCCAGCAGTTGGTTCCCGATTCAGGGAATTAGCTCCTACAATGAGCAGTTCTTC
size: NA; J: TRBJ2-4; V: TRBV2; D: NA; CDR3: CASSTSTGNLAKNIQYF; DNA: NA
size: NA; J: TRBJ2-1; V: TRBV28; D: NA; CDR3: CASSVLPVLYNEQFF; DNA: TGTGCCAGCAGCGTACTACCCGTCCTTTACAATGAGCAGTTCTTC
size: few; J: TRBJ2-3; V: TRBV7-2; D: NA; CDR3: CASSPGSTDTQYF; DNA: TGTGCCAGCAGCCCGGGAAGCACAGATACGCAGTATTTT
size: NA; J: TRBJ2-2; V: TRBV23-1; D: TRBD2; CDR3: CASSLIEGSRLAGERSTGELFF; DNA: TGCGCCAGCAGTCTCATAGAAGGGAGCAGGCTAGCGGGAGAAAGGAGCACCGGGGAGCTGTTTTTT
size: few; J: TRBJ2-7; V: TRBV7-9; D: TRBD1; CDR3: CASSSYRGLDEQYF; DNA: TGTGCCAGCAGCTCCTACAGGGGGCTCGACGAGCAGTACTTC
size: NA; J: TRBJ2-2; V: TRBV4-2; D: TRBD1; CDR3: CASSQLGTGGGELFF; DNA: TGTGCCAGCAGCCAACTTGGGACAGGGGGTGGGGAGCTGTTTTTT
size: NA; J: TRBJ2-2; V: TRBV5-4; D: NA; CDR3: CASSDTGYTGELFF; DNA: TGTGCCAGCAGCGATACAGGGTACACCGGGGAGCTGTTTTTT
size: NA; J: TRBJ2-1; V: TRBV6-6; D: NA; CDR3: CASSPGGGSYNEQFF; DNA: TGTGCCAGCTCGCCCGGGGGAGGCTCCTACAATGAGCAGTTCTTC
size: NA; J: TRBJ2-2; V: TRBV7-3; D: NA; CDR3: CASSFQGGDTGELFF; DNA: TGTGCCAGCAGCTTCCAGGGTGGAGACACCGGGGAGCTGTTTTTT
size: NA; J: TRBJ2-7; V: TRBV28; D: NA; CDR3: CASSPFLDGSSYEQYF; DNA: TGTGCCAGCAGTCCCTTTTTAGACGGGAGCTCCTACGAGCAGTACTTC
size: NA; J: TRBJ2-1; V: TRBV29-1; D: NA; CDR3: CSVEVVMDEQFF; DNA: TGCAGCGTTGAAGTAGTAATGGATGAGCAGTTCTTC
size: NA; J: TRBJ2-2; V: TRBV29-1; D: TRBD1; CDR3: CSARDRGLGYTGELFF; DNA: TGCAGCGCCAGGGACAGGGGGTTAGGTTACACCGGGGAGCTGTTTTTT
size: NA; J: TRBJ1-1; V: TRBV6-1; D: NA; CDR3: CASGRGTTEAFF; DNA: TGTGCCAGCGGGAGGGGAACTACTGAAGCTTTCTTT
size: NA; J: TRBJ2-7; V: TRBV5-4; D: NA; CDR3: CASSLGRYNEQYF; DNA: TGTGCCAGCAGCTTGGGGAGATACAACGAGCAGTACTTC
size: few; J: TRBJ2-5; V: TRBV5-1; D: NA; CDR3: CASSRRPTGTGIETQYF; DNA: TGCGCCAGCAGCCGTAGACCAACGGGCACAGGGATAGAGACCCAGTACTTC
size: NA; J: TRBJ2-1; V: TRBV7-9; D: NA; CDR3: CASSFTLILGSEQFF; DNA: TGTGCCAGCAGCTTTACCCTCATACTAGGTAGTGAGCAGTTCTTC
size: NA; J: TRBJ2-2; V: TRBV9; D: TRBD1; CDR3: CASSVTGGTGELFF; DNA: TGTGCCAGCAGCGTGACAGGGGGCACCGGGGAGCTGTTTTTT
size: NA; J: TRBJ1-1; V: TRBV10-2; D: NA; CDR3: CASSDRGTEAFF; DNA: TGCGCCAGCAGTGATCGGGGCACTGAAGCTTTCTTT
size: NA; J: TRBJ2-7; V: TRBV4-3; D: TRBD2; CDR3: CASSLVGGGVGYGEQYF; DNA: TGCGCCAGCAGCCTCGTCGGGGGGGGAGTAGGGTATGGCGAGCAGTACTTC
size: NA; J: TRBJ2-3; V: TRBV18; D: TRBD1; CDR3: CASSPTTGVKGQYF; DNA: TGTGCCAGCTCACCAACAACAGGGGTTAAAGGACAGTATTTT
size: NA; J: TRBJ1-1; V: TRBV29-1; D: TRBD1; CDR3: CSVVNRGIAVNTEAFF; DNA: TGCAGCGTAGTCAACAGGGGGATAGCGGTGAACACTGAAGCTTTCTTT
size: NA; J: TRBJ1-1; V: TRBV7-3; D: NA; CDR3: CASSLTGDLNTEAFF; DNA: TGTGCCAGCAGCTTAACAGGGGACTTGAACACTGAAGCTTTCTTT
size: NA; J: TRBJ2-7; V: TRBV5-6; D: TRBD1; CDR3: CASTLTGGRSYEQYF; DNA: TGTGCCAGCACCCTTACAGGGGGTAGGTCCTACGAGCAGTACTTC
size: NA; J: TRBJ2-2; V: TRBV11-1; D: NA; CDR3: CASTEQGSTGELFF; DNA: TGTGCCAGTACCGAGCAGGGTAGCACCGGGGAGCTGTTTTTT
size: NA; J: TRBJ2-1; V: TRBV2; D: NA; CDR3: CASSDSGEIIF; DNA: TGTGCCAGCAGTGATTCGGGGGAGATAATCTTC
size: few; J: TRBJ2-1; V: TRBV28; D: TRBD2; CDR3: CASSASGRAEYEQFF; DNA: TGTGCCAGCAGCGCTAGCGGGAGGGCCGAATATGAGCAGTTCTTC
size: NA; J: TRBJ2-7; V: TRBV27; D: NA; CDR3: CASRRTVSSLTYEQYF; DNA: TGTGCCAGCAGAAGGACAGTGTCCTCGTTAACCTACGAGCAGTACTTC
size: NA; J: TRBJ1-1; V: TRBV30; D: TRBD1; CDR3: CAWDRGMNTEAFF; DNA: TGTGCCTGGGACAGGGGAATGAACACTGAAGCTTTCTTT
size: NA; J: TRBJ2-3; V: TRBV27; D: NA; CDR3: CASSKIGGSTDTQYF; DNA: TGTGCCAGCAGTAAAATTGGCGGGAGCACAGATACGCAGTATTTT
size: NA; J: TRBJ1-1; V: TRBV5-4; D: NA; CDR3: CASSPRGWTEAFF; DNA: TGTGCCAGCAGCCCCAGGGGTTGGACTGAAGCTTTCTTT
size: NA; J: TRBJ2-1; V: TRBV11-1; D: NA; CDR3: CASSLERDTYNEQFF; DNA: TGTGCCAGCAGCTTAGAGAGGGATACCTACAATGAGCAGTTCTTC
size: once; J: TRBJ1-4; V: TRBV28; D: NA; CDR3: CASSFFRVTNEKLFF; DNA: TGTGCCAGCAGTTTCTTCAGGGTAACTAATGAAAAACTGTTTTTT
size: few; J: TRBJ2-2; V: TRBV28; D: TRBD1; CDR3: CASEDRAAGELFF; DNA: TGTGCCAGCGAGGACAGGGCTGCCGGGGAGCTGTTTTTT
size: NA; J: TRBJ2-7; V: TRBV28; D: TRBD1; CDR3: CASSLSQGQGYF; DNA: TGTGCCAGCAGTTTATCTCAGGGACAGGGGTACTTC
size: few; J: TRBJ2-3; V: TRBV7-3; D: TRBD2; CDR3: CASSSSGRSTDTQYF; DNA: TGTGCCAGCAGCTCTAGCGGGAGGAGCACAGATACGCAGTATTTT